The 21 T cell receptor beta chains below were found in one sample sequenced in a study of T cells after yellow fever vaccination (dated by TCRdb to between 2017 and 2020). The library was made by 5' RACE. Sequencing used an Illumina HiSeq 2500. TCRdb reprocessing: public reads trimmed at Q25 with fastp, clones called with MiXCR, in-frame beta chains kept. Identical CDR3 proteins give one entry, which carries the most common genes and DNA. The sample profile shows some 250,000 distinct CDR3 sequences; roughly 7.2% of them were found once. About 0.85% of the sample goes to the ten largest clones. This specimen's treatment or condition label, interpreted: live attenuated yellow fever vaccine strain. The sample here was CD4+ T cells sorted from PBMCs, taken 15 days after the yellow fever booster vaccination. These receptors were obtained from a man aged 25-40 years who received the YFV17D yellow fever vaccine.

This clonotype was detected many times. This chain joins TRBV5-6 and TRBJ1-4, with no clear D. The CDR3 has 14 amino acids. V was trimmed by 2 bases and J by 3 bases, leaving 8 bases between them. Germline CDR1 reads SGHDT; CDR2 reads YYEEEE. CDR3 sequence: CASSFLGPNEKLFF. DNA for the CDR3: TGTGCCAGCAGCTTTTTAGGACCTAATGAAAAACTGTTTTTT.

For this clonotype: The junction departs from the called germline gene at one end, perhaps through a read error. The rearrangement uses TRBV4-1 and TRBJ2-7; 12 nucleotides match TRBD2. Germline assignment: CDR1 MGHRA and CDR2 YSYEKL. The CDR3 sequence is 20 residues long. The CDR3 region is CAGSQEAALPGLAGGYEQYF. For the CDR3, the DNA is TGCGCCGGCAGCCAAGAGGCGGCTCTTCCGGGGCTAGCGGGAGGGTACGAGCAGTACTTC.

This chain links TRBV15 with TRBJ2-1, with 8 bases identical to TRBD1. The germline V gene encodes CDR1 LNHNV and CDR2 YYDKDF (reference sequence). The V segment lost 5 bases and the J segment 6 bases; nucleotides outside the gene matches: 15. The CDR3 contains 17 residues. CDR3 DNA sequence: TGTGCCACCAGCTCCCGATGGACCCTACAGGGGGTCAATGAGCAGTTCTTC. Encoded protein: CATSSRWTLQGVNEQFF.

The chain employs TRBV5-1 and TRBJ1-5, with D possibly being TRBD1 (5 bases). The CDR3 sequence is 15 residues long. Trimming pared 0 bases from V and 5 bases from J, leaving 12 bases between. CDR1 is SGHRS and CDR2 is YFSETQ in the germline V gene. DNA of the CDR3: TGCGCCAGCAGCTTGGCCGGGCAGGGTTATCAGCCCCAGCATTTT. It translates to CASSLAGQGYQPQHF.

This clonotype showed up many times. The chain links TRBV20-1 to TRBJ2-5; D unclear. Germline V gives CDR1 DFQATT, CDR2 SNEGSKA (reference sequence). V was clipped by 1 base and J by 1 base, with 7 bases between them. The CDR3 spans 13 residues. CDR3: CSARAGFQETQYF. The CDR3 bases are TGCAGTGCTAGAGCAGGATTCCAAGAGACCCAGTACTTC.

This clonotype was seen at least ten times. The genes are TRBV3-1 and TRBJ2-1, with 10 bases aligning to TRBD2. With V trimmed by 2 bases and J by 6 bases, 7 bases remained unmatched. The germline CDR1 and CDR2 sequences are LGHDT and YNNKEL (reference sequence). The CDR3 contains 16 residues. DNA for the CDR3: TGTGCCAGCAGCCAACGGTCTAGCGGGAGTTCCAATGAGCAGTTCTTC. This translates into CASSQRSSGSSNEQFF.

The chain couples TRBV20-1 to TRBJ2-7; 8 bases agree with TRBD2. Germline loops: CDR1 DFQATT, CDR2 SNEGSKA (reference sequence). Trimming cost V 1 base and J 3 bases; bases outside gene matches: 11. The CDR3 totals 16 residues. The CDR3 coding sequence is TGCAGTGCTAGAGGCGGGGGGCAGGGCAATCGCTACGAGCAGTACTTC. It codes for CSARGGGQGNRYEQYF.

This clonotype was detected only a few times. CDR3 region: CASSEGSGYTF. The CDR3 nucleotides read TGTGCCAGCAGCGAGGGGTCTGGCTACACCTTC. The chain has TRBV6-6 and TRBJ1-2; TRBD1 might be the D (5 bases). Germline V gives CDR1 MNHNY, CDR2 SVGAGI (reference sequence). CDR3 length: 11 amino acids. Trimming shortened V by 6 bases and J by 7 bases, and 9 bases separated the two germline ends.

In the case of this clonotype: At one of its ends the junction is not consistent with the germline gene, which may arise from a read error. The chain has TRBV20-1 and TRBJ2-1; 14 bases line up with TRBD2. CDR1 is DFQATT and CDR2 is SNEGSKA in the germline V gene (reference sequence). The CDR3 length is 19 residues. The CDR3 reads CCAFPGTSGRGYSYNEQFF. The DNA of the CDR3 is TGCTGTGCTTTCCCGGGGACTAGCGGGAGAGGCTACTCCTACAATGAGCAGTTCTTC.

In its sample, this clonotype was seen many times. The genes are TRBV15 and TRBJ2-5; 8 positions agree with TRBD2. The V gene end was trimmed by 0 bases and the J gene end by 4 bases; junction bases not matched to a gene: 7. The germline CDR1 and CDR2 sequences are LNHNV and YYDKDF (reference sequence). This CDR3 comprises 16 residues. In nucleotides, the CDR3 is TGTGCCACCAGCAGAGACCTCAAGAGCGGGGGAGAGACCCAGTACTTC. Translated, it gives CATSRDLKSGGETQYF.

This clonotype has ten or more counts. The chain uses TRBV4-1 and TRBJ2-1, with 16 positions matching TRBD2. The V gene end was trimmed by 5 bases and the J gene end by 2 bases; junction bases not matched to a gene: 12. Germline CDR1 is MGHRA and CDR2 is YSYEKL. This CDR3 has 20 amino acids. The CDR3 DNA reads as TGCGCCAGCAGCGGGGAGGGACTAGCGGGAGGGCTTAAGGCCTACAATGAGCAGTTCTTC. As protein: CASSGEGLAGGLKAYNEQFF.

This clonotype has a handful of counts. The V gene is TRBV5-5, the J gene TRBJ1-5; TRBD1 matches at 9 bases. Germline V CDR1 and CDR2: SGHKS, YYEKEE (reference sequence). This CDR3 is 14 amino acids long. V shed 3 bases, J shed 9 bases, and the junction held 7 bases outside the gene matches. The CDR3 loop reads CASSSGQGNSPQHF. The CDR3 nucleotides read TGTGCCAGCAGCTCAGGACAGGGGAATTCGCCCCAGCATTTT.

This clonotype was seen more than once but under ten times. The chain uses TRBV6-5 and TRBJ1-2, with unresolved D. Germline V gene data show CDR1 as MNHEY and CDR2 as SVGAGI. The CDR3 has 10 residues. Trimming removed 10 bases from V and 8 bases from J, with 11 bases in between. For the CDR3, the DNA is TGTGCCACCTTTAACGTCGGCTACACCTTC. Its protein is CATFNVGYTF.

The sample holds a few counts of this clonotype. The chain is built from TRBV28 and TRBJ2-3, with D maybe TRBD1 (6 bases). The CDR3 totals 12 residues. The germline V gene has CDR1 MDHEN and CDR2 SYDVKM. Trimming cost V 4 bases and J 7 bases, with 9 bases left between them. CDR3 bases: TGTGCCAGCAGTTCACAGGGTAATACGCAGTATTTT. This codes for CASSSQGNTQYF.

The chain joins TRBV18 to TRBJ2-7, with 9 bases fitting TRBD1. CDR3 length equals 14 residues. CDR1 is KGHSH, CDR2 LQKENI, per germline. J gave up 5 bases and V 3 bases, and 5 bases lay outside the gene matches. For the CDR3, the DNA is TGTGCCAGCTCACCCCGGACAGGGGAGGACGAGCAGTACTTC. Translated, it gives CASSPRTGEDEQYF. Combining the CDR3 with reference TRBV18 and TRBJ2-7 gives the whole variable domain NAGVMQNPRHLVRRRGQEARLRCSPMKGHSHVYWYRQLPEEGLKFMVYLQKENIIDESGMPKERFSAEFPKEGPSILRIQQVVRGDSAAYFCASSPRTGEDEQYFGPGTRLTVT.

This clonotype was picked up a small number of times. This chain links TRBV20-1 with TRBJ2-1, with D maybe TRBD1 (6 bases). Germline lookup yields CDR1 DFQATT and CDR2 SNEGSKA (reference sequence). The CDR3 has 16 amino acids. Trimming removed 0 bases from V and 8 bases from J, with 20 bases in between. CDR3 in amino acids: CSARDRGTPIGDEQFF. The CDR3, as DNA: TGCAGTGCTAGAGATAGGGGGACCCCCATCGGGGATGAGCAGTTCTTC.

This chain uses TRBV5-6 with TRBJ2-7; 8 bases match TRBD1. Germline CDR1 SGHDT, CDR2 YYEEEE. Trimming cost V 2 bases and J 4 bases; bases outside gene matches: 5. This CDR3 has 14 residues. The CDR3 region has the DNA TGTGCCAGCAGCTTCGGCAGGGGGCAATACGAGCAGTACTTC. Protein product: CASSFGRGQYEQYF. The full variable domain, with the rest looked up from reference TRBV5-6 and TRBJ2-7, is DAGVTQSPTHLIKTRGQQVTLRCSPKSGHDTVSWYQQALGQGPQFIFQYYEEEERQRGNFPDRFSGHQFPNYSSELNVNALLLGDSALYLCASSFGRGQYEQYFGPGTRLTVT.

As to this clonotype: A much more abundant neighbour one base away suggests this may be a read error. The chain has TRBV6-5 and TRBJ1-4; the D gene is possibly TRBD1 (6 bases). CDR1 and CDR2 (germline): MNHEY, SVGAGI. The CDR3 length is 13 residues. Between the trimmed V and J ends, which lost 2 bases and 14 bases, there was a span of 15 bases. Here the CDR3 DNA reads TGTGCCAGCAGTTACGACAGGAAAAGAATGCTGTTTTTT. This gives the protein CASSYDRKRMLFF.

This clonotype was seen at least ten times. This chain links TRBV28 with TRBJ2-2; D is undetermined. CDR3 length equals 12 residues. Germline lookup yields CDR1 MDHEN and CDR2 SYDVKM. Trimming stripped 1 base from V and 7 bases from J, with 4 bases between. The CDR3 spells CASSLSLGELFF. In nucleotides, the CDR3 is TGTGCCAGCAGTTTATCACTCGGGGAGCTGTTTTTT.

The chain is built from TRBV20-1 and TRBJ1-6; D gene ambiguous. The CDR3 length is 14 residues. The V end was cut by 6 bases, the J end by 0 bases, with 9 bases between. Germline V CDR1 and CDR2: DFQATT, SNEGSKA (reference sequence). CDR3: CSATRSSYNSPLHF. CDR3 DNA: TGCAGTGCGACCCGAAGCTCCTATAATTCACCCCTCCACTTT.

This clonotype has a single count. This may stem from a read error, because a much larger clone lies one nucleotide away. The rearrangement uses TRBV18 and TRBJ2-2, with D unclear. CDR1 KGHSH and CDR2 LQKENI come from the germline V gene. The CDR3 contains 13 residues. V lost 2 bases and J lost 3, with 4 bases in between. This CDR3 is CASSPGYTGELFF. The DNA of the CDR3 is TGTGCCAGCTCACCAGGTTACACCGGGGAGCTGTTTTTT.